The 18 T cell receptor beta chains below were found in one sample sequenced in a study of OX40 agonist ivuxolimab in advanced cancers. Assay: immunoSEQ multiplex PCR; the TCRdb copy retains only in-frame clones and omits some. This sample has 22,000 or so clones, with more than 75% found just once. Source: CD4+ or CD8+ T cells sorted from blood, taken in a trial of the OX40 agonist ivuxolimab. Receptor source: an adult with an advanced solid tumor such as melanoma, head and neck, liver or kidney cancer.

The chain recombines TRBV28 with TRBJ1-5; 7 bases agree with TRBD1. The J segment lost 3 bases and the V segment lost 3 bases, leaving 8 bases of the junction unmatched. CDR3 length: 16 amino acids. CDR1 and CDR2 from the germline V gene are MDHEN and SYDVKM. CDR3 in amino acids: CASSFRGGQLNQPQHF. CDR3 DNA sequence: TGTGCCAGCAGTTTTAGGGGGGGACAGCTCAATCAGCCCCAGCATTTT.

The CDR3 coding sequence is TGTGCCAGCAGCCTCTCCGGACCGCAGTATTTT. Protein: CASSLSGPQYF. The chain joins TRBV9 to TRBJ2-3; no clear D. Germline V gene data show CDR1 as SGDLS and CDR2 as YYNGEE. The CDR3 length is 11 residues. V was trimmed by 4 bases and J by 10 bases, leaving 10 bases between them. Looking up the rest from reference TRBV9 and TRBJ2-3 gives the full variable domain: DSGVTQTPKHLITATGQRVTLRCSPRSGDLSVYWYQQSLDQGLQFLIQYYNGEERAKGNILERFSAQQFPDLHSELNLSSLELGDSALYFCASSLSGPQYFGPGTRLTVL.

The V and J genes are TRBV9 and TRBJ1-2, with 11 bases matching TRBD1. Germline CDR1 SGDLS, CDR2 YYNGEE. This CDR3 contains 15 residues. Trimming at V came to 4 bases and at J to 4 bases, leaving 6 bases not matched to a gene. The CDR3 reads CASSMGQGVGYGYTF. DNA of the CDR3: TGTGCCAGCAGCATGGGACAGGGGGTTGGCTATGGCTACACCTTC. Full variable domain (missing parts from reference TRBV9 and TRBJ1-2): DSGVTQTPKHLITATGQRVTLRCSPRSGDLSVYWYQQSLDQGLQFLIQYYNGEERAKGNILERFSAQQFPDLHSELNLSSLELGDSALYFCASSMGQGVGYGYTFGSGTRLTVV.

This clone showed up just once. V usage is TRBV5-1 and J usage is TRBJ1-6; D might be TRBD1 (5 bases). Germline values: CDR1 SGHRS, CDR2 YFSETQ. Between the trimmed V and J ends, which lost 4 bases and 5 bases, there was a span of 19 bases. CDR3 length: 17 amino acids. This chain's CDR3 is CASSLSRQGWDNSPLHF. CDR3 nucleotide sequence: TGCGCCAGCAGCCTATCTCGGCAGGGTTGGGATAATTCACCCCTCCACTTT.

The chain couples TRBV9 to TRBJ1-5; TRBD1 might be the D (6 bases). The CDR3 totals 14 residues. Germline V gives CDR1 SGDLS, CDR2 YYNGEE. V was shortened by 0 bases and J by 4 bases, with 8 bases between the two germline ends. The CDR3 is CASSVGGANQPQHF. The DNA of the CDR3 is TGTGCCAGCAGCGTAGGGGGGGCAAATCAGCCCCAGCATTTT.

The chain recombines TRBV28 with TRBJ2-5, with TRBD1 matching 8 bases. The CDR3 totals 13 residues. Trimming cost V 5 bases and J 5 bases; bases outside gene matches: 4. Per germline, CDR1 MDHEN and CDR2 SYDVKM. The CDR3 region is CASSPGGWETQYF. CDR3 coding DNA: TGTGCCAGCAGTCCAGGGGGCTGGGAGACCCAGTACTTC.

V is TRBV5-1 and J is TRBJ1-6; D may be TRBD1 (6 bases). This CDR3 comprises 17 residues. Germline V gives CDR1 SGHRS, CDR2 YFSETQ. Trimming removed 5 bases at V and 10 bases at J, with 25 bases between. The CDR3 here is CASRNIGTRVQDSPLHF. The CDR3 DNA sequence: TGCGCCAGCAGAAATATCGGGACACGGGTTCAGGACTCACCCCTCCACTTT. The variable domain in full, with the rest retrieved from reference TRBV5-1 and TRBJ1-6, is KAGVTQTPRYLIKTRGQQVTLSCSPISGHRSVSWYQQTPGQGLQFLFEYFSETQRNKGNFPGRFSGRQFSNSRSEMNVSTLELGDSALYLCASRNIGTRVQDSPLHFGNGTRLTVT.

This chain links TRBV19 with TRBJ1-5; tentatively, D is TRBD1 (6 bases). Germline values: CDR1 LNHDA, CDR2 SQIVND (reference sequence). The CDR3 extends over 17 amino acids. V lost 3 bases to trimming and J lost 1 base, with 16 bases between them. The CDR3 bases are TGTGCCAGTAGTATTTATGGGCAGGGGTGGAGCAATCAGCCCCAGCATTTT. Translation: CASSIYGQGWSNQPQHF.

This chain joins TRBV28 and TRBJ2-3; no firm D call. Germline CDR1 is MDHEN and CDR2 is SYDVKM. The CDR3 totals 16 residues. V was pared by 6 bases and J by 4 bases, with 20 bases between. The CDR3 loop is CASSQIDRGLPDTQYF. The DNA for the CDR3 is TGTGCCAGCAGCCAAATAGACCGTGGCTTGCCAGATACGCAGTATTTT.

This sequence joins TRBV19 and TRBJ2-7; D gene uncertain. CDR1 and CDR2 from the germline V gene are LNHDA and SQIVND (reference sequence). V lost 2 bases and J 0 bases, leaving 11 bases between the germline ends. The CDR3 is 15 amino acids. CDR3 loop: CASSISDRSSYEQYF. CDR3 nucleotides: TGTGCCAGTAGTATATCGGACCGAAGCTCCTACGAGCAGTACTTC.

This sequence joins TRBV9 and TRBJ2-2, with no clear D. The CDR3 runs 12 residues. V was clipped by 3 bases and J by 5 bases, with 5 bases between them. Per the germline V gene, CDR1 is SGDLS and CDR2 is YYNGEE. CDR3 DNA: TGTGCCAGCAGCGAGAGTACCGGGGAGCTGTTTTTT. The encoded protein is CASSESTGELFF.

The rearrangement joins TRBV5-1 to TRBJ2-7; D remains unclear. V was clipped by 1 base and J by 5 bases, with 13 bases between them. CDR3 length: 14 amino acids. Germline CDR1 is SGHRS and CDR2 is YFSETQ. The CDR3 loop reads CASSLIGQIDEQYF. The CDR3, as DNA: TGCGCCAGCAGCTTGATTGGCCAGATCGACGAGCAGTACTTC. The entire variable domain, with the rest obtained from reference TRBV5-1 and TRBJ2-7, is as follows: KAGVTQTPRYLIKTRGQQVTLSCSPISGHRSVSWYQQTPGQGLQFLFEYFSETQRNKGNFPGRFSGRQFSNSRSEMNVSTLELGDSALYLCASSLIGQIDEQYFGPGTRLTVT.

This clone was recorded only once. The V gene is TRBV6-5, the J gene TRBJ2-3; D is possibly TRBD1 (6 bases). This CDR3 comprises 11 residues. Trimming pared 10 bases from V and 4 bases from J, leaving 9 bases between. In germline, CDR1 is MNHEY, CDR2 SVGAGI. The CDR3 DNA is TGTGCCACCACAGGGCCAGATACGCAGTATTTT. It codes for CATTGPDTQYF.

This chain joins TRBV2 and TRBJ1-4, with 8 bases matching TRBD1. The CDR3 contains 15 residues. Looked up from germline, CDR1 is SNHLY and CDR2 is FYNNEI. V dropped 7 bases and J dropped 4; count of bases not matched to a gene: 8. The DNA for the CDR3 is TGTGCCAGCACCACTTGGGACAGGATTAATGAAAAACTGTTTTTT. Translating gives CASTTWDRINEKLFF.

The V gene is TRBV11-2, the J gene TRBJ2-5; the D is unclear. CDR1 is SGHAT, CDR2 FQNNGV, per germline. Trimming removed 4 bases at V and 1 base at J, with 13 bases between. This CDR3 is 15 amino acids long. The CDR3 region has the DNA TGTGCCAGCAGCTGGCGTGGGGTTGGCCAAGAGACCCAGTACTTC. This codes for CASSWRGVGQETQYF.

This clone has only a few counts. The chain couples TRBV27 to TRBJ2-7; TRBD1 might be the D (5 bases). The CDR3 contains 13 residues. Trimming removed 6 bases at V and 0 bases at J, with 9 bases between. Germline V gives CDR1 MNHEY, CDR2 SMNVEV (reference sequence). This CDR3 is CASRTASSYEQYF. The CDR3 DNA reads TGTGCCAGCAGGACAGCCTCCTCCTACGAGCAGTACTTC.

The chain carries TRBV4-1 and TRBJ2-7, with D perhaps being TRBD1 or TRBD2 (5 bases each). Per the germline V gene, CDR1 is MGHRA and CDR2 is YSYEKL. Trimming removed 1 base at V and 7 bases at J, with 17 bases between. This CDR3 has 15 amino acids. CDR3 DNA: TGCGCCAGCAGCCAAGTTACGGGACCCAGAGTAGAGCAGTACTTC. Translation gives CASSQVTGPRVEQYF.

This clone was detected only once. The V and J genes are TRBV6-6 and TRBJ2-7, with D uncertain. V lost 5 bases and J lost 1, with 6 bases in between. This CDR3 has 12 residues. CDR1 MNHNY and CDR2 SVGAGI come from the germline V gene (reference sequence). The CDR3 DNA reads TGTGCCAGCAGTCCCGAATCCTACGAGCAGTACTTC. Its protein is CASSPESYEQYF.